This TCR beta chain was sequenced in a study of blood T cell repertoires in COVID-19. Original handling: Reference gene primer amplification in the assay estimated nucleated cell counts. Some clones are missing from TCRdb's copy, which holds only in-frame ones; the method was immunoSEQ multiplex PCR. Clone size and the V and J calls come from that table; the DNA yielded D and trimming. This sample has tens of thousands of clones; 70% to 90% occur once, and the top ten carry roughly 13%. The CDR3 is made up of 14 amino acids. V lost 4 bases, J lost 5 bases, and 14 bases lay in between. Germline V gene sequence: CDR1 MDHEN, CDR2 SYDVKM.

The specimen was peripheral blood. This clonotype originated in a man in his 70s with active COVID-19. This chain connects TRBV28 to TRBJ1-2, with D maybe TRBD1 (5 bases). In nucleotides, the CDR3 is TGTGCCAGCAGTTCCGCCCCCGGGGGATATGGCTACACCTTC. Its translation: CASSSAPGGYGYTF.